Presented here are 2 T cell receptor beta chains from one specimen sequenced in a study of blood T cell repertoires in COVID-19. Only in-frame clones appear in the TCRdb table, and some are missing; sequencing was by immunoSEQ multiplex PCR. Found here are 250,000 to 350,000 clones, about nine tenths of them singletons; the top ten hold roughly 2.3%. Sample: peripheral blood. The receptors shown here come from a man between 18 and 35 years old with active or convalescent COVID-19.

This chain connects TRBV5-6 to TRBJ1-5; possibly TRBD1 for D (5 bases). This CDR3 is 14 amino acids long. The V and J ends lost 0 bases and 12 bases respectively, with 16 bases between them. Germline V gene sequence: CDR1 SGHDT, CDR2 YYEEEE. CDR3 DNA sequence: TGTGCCAGCAGCTTGGTTACAGGCGATGTACGCCAGCATTTT. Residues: CASSLVTGDVRQHF.

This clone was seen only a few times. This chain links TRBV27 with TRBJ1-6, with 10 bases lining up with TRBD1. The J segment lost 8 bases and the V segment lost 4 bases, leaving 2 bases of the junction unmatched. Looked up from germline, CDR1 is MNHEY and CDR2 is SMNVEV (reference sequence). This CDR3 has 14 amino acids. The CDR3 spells CASSWTGGDSPLHF. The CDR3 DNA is TGTGCCAGCAGTTGGACAGGGGGGGATTCACCCCTCCACTTT.